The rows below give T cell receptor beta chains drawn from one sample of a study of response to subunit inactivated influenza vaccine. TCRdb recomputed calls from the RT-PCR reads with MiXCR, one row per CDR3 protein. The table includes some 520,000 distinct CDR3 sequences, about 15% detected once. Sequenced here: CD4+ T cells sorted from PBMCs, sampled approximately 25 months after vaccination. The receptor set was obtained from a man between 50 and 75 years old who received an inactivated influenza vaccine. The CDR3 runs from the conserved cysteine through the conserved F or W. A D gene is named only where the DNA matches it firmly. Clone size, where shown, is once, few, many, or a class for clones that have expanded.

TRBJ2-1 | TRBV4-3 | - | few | TGCGCCAGCAGCCAAGATAACCGTTACAATGAGCAGTTCTTC | CASSQDNRYNEQFF
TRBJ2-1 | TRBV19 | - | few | TGTGCCAGTAGTATAGATTACAATGAGCAGTTCTTC | CASSIDYNEQFF
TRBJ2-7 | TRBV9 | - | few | TGTGCCAGCAGCGTAGAACAGTATGGGTATAGCGAGCAGTACTTC | CASSVEQYGYSEQYF
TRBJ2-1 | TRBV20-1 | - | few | TGCAGTGCCAGAGGGGTCCCCTACAATGAGCAGTTCTTC | CSARGVPYNEQFF
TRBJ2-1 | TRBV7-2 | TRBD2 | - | TGTGCCAGCGGCCCCACTAGCGCACATGAGCAGTTCTTC | CASGPTSAHEQFF
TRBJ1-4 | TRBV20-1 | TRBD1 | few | TGCAGCCTTTACCTTACCGCGGAGGGGGCTTCAGAAAAACTGTTTTTT | CSLYLTAEGASEKLFF
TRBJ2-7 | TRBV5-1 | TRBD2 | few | TGCGCCAGCAGCTTTCGGGGGGGCATTGACGAGCAGTACTTC | CASSFRGGIDEQYF
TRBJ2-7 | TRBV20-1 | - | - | TGCAGTGCTAGAGTTAGCGGTTACTATTCCTACGAGCAGTACTTC | CSARVSGYYSYEQYF
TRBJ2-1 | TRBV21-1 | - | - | TGTGCCAGCAGCAAAAAGAACAGGGAGGGGGAGCAGTTCTTC | CASSKKNREGEQFF
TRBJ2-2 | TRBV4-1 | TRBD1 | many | TGCGCCAGCAGCCAAGGGGACAGTGACACCGGGGAGCTGTTTTTT | CASSQGDSDTGELFF
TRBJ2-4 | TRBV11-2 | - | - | TGTGCCAGCAGCGTAGCCCGGGGGCGCAGATACATTCAGTACTTC | CASSVARGRRYIQYF
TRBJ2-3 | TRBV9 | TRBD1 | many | TGTGCCAGCAGCGTAGAGCCAGGGGGCAAAGATACGCAGTATTTT | CASSVEPGGKDTQYF
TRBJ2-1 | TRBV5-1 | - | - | TGCGCCAGCAAGGGGGACCGATCCTACAATGAGCAGTTCTTC | CASKGDRSYNEQFF
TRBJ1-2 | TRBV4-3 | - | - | TGCGCCAGCAGCCAAGATCCCCAGACATTCTATGGCTACACCTTC | CASSQDPQTFYGYTF
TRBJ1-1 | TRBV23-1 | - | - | TGCGCAAACTCCCCCACATACGAACAGGCGAACACTGAAGCTTTCTTT | CANSPTYEQANTEAFF
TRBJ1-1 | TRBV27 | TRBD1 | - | TGTGCCAGCAGTCCTGGGACAGGGGGGGGCACTGAAGCTTTCTTT | CASSPGTGGGTEAFF
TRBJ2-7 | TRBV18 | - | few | TGTGCCAGCTCACCACAGATTAGCCAGGGCCAGCCCTACGAGCAGTACTTC | CASSPQISQGQPYEQYF
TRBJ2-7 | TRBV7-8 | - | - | TGTGCCAGCAGCTTAGCCCCGGTAGGGGCATACGAGCAGTACTTC | CASSLAPVGAYEQYF
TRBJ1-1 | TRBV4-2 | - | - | TGTGCCAGCAGCCATCCTCCACAGGCAGGACACACTGAAGCTTTCTTT | CASSHPPQAGHTEAFF
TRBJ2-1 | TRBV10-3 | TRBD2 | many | TGTGCCATCAGTGAGGGACGGGAGGGTTACAATGAGCAGTTCTTC | CAISEGREGYNEQFF
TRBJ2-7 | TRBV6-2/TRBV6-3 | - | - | TGTGCCAGCAGTTACCGGCTAGGGGGACCCTACGAGCAGTACTTC | CASSYRLGGPYEQYF
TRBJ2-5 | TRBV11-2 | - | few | TGTGCCAGCAGCTTAGACCCTGGGGAGACCCAGTACTTC | CASSLDPGETQYF